The T cell receptor (beta chain) under discussion was sequenced for a study of vaccination and CD4 T cells after COVID-19. Study-level background: The convalescent population consisted of six males and four females, two of whom were of Hispanic ethnicity.

This clonotype was detected only a few times. Its antigen is still unknown. With the Oncomine TCR Beta short-read assay, DNA from cultured CD4+ T cells was sequenced. One entry per CDR3 protein results from TCRdb running MiXCR on the PCR reads. The sample records about 10,000 distinct CDR3 sequences, 40% to 65% being singletons. The CDR3 sequence is 16 residues long. The germline V gene has CDR1 GTSNPN and CDR2 SVGIG (reference sequence). The V end lost 2 bases, the J end lost 8 bases, and 24 bases lay between the germline ends. Findings of the study overall: Median SARS-CoV-2-reactive clonotype numbers went from roughly 22 to 38; this increase was not significant.

The treatment is: approximately nine-day PBMC culture with coronavirus spike peptide pools or control peptides (ViraFEST assay). The rearrangement links TRBV30 to TRBJ1-2; D perhaps matches TRBD1 (5 bases). Sequenced input: CD4+ T cells from blood, cultured in vitro. The clonotype was recovered from a human donor who had recovered from COVID-19. The DNA of the CDR3 is TGTGCCTGGAGTAGATTCGCGGACCGCCGACAGTGGGGCTACACCTTC. This gives the protein CAWSRFADRRQWGYTF.